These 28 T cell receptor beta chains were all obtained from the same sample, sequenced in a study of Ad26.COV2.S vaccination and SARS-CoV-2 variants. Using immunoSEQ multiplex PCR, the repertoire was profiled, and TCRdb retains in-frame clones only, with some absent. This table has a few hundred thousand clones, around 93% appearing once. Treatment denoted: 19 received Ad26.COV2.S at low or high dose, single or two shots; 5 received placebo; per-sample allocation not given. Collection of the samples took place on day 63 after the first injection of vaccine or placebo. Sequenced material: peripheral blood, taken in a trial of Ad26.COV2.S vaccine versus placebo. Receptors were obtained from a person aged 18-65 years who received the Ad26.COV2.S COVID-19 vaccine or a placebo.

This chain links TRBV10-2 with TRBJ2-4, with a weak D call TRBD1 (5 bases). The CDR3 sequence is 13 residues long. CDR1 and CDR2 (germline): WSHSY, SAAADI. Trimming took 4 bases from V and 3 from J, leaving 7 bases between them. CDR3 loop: CASSGGSKNIQYF. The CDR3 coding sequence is TGCGCCAGCAGTGGGGGCAGCAAAAACATTCAGTACTTC.

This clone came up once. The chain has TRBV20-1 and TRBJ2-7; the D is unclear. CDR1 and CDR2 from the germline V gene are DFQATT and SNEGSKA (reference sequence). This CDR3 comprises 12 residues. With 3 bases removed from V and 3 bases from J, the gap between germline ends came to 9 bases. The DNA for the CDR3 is TGCAGTGCTAGTATCGCAGGCTACGAGCAGTACTTC. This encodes CSASIAGYEQYF.

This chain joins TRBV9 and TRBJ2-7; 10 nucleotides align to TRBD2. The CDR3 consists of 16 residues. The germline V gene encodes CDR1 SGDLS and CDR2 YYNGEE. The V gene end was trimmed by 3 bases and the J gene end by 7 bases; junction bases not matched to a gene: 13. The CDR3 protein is CASSALAGAPRGEQYF. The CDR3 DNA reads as TGTGCCAGCAGCGCGCTAGCGGGGGCCCCAAGAGGGGAGCAGTACTTC.

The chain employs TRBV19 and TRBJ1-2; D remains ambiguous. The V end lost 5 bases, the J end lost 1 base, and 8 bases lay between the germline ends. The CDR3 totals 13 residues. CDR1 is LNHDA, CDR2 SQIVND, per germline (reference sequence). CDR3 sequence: CASSLRVNYGYTF. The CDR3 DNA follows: TGTGCCAGTAGTCTCAGAGTTAACTATGGCTACACCTTC.

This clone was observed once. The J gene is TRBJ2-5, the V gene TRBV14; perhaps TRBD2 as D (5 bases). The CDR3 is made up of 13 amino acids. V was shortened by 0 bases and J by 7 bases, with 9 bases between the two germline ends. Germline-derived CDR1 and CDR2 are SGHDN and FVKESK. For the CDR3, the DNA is TGTGCCAGCAGCCAAGAAAGGGCGGGGACCCAGTACTTC. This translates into CASSQERAGTQYF. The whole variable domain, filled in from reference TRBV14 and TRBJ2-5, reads EAGVTQFPSHSVIEKGQTVTLRCDPISGHDNLYWYRRVMGKEIKFLLHFVKESKQDESGMPNNRFLAERTGGTYSTLKVQPAELEDSGVYFCASSQERAGTQYFGPGTRLLVL.

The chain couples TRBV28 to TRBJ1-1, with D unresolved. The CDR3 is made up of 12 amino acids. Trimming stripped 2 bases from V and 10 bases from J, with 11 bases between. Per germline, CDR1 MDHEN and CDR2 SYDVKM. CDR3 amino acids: CASSLPQFGAFF. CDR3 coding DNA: TGTGCCAGCAGTTTACCCCAGTTCGGAGCTTTCTTT.

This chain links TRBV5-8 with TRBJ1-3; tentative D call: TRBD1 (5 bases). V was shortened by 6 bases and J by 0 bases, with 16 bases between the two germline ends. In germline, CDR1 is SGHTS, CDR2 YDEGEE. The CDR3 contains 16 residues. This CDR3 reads CASKRGTGRSGNTIYF. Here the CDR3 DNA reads TGTGCCAGCAAGAGGGGCACAGGCCGCTCTGGAAACACCATATATTTT.

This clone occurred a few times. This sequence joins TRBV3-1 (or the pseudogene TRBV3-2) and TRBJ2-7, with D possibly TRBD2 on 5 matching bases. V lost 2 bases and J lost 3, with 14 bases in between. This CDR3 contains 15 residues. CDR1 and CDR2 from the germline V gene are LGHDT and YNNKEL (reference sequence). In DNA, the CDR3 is TGTGCCAGCAGCCAATCGGTGGAGGCGGACTACGAGCAGTACTTC. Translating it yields CASSQSVEADYEQYF.

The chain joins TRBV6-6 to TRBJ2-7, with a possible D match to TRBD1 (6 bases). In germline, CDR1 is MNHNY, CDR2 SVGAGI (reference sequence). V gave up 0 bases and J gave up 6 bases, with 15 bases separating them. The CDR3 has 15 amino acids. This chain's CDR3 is CASSYSGWGPSEQYF. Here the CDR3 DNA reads TGTGCCAGCAGTTACTCGGGGTGGGGGCCCTCCGAGCAGTACTTC.

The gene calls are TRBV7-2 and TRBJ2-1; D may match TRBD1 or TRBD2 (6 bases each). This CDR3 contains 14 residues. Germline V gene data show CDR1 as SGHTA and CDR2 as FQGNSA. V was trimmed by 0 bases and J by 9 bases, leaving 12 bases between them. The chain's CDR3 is CASSLAVGGSEQFF. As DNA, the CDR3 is TGTGCCAGCAGCTTAGCGGTGGGGGGCAGTGAGCAGTTCTTC. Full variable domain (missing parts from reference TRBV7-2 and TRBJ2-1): GAGVSQSPSNKVTEKGKDVELRCDPISGHTALYWYRQSLGQGLEFLIYFQGNSAPDKSGLPSDRFSAERTGGSVSTLTIQRTQQEDSAVYLCASSLAVGGSEQFFGPGTRLTVL.

CDR3 amino acids: CASSGLNGNTIYF. In nucleotides, the CDR3 is TGTGCCAGCAGCGGCCTCAACGGAAACACCATATATTTT. The rearrangement links TRBV9 to TRBJ1-3; the D is unclear. V lost 3 bases and J lost 4, with 8 bases in between. The germline gives CDR1 SGDLS, CDR2 YYNGEE. This CDR3 is 13 amino acids long.

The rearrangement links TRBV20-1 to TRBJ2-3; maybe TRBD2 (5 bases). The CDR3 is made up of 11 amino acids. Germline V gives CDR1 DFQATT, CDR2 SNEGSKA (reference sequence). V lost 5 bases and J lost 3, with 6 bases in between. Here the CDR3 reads CSAGLTDTQYF. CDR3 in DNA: TGCAGTGCTGGACTTACAGATACGCAGTATTTT.

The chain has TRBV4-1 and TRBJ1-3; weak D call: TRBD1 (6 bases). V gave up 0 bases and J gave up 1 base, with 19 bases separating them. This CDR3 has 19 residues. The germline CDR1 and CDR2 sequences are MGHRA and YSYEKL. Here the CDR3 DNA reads TGCGCCAGCAGCCAAGAAATCGCTTTCAGGGGCGGATCTGGAAACACCATATATTTT. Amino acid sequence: CASSQEIAFRGGSGNTIYF.

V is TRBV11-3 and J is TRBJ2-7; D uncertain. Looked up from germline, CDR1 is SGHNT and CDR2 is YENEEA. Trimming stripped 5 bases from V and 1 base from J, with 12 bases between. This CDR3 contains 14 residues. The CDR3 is CASSKEFGSYEQYF. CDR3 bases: TGTGCCAGCAGCAAGGAATTTGGGTCCTACGAGCAGTACTTC.

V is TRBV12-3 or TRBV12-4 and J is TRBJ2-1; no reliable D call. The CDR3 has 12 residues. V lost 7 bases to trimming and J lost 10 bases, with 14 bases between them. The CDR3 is CASNLGQAEQFF. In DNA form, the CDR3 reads TGTGCCAGCAACTTAGGGCAAGCGGAGCAGTTCTTC.

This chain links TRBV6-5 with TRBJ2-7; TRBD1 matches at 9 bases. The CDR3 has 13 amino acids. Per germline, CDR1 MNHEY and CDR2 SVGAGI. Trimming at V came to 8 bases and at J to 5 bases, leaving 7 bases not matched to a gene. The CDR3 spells CASGDRVYNEQYF. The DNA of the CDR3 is TGTGCCAGCGGGGACAGGGTGTACAACGAGCAGTACTTC.

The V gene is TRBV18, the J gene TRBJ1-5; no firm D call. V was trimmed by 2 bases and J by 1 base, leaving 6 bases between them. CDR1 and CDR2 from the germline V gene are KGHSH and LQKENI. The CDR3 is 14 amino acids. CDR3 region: CASSPGMSNQPQHF. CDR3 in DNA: TGTGCCAGCTCACCAGGGATGAGCAATCAGCCCCAGCATTTT.

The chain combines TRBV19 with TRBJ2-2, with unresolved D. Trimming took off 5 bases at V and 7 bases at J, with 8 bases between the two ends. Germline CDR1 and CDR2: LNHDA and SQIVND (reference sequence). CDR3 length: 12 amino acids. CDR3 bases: TGTGCCAGTAGTTTATCCGGCGGGGAGCTGTTTTTT. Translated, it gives CASSLSGGELFF.

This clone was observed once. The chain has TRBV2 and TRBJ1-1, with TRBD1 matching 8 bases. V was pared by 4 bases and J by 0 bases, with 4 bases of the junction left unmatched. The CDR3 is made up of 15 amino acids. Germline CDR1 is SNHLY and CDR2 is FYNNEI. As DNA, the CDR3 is TGTGCCAGCAGTGCCCGGGACAGGATGAACACTGAAGCTTTCTTT. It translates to CASSARDRMNTEAFF.

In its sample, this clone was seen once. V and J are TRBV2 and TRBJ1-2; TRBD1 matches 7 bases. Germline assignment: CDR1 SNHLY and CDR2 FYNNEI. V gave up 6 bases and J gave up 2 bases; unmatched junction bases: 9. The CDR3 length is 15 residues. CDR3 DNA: TGTGCCAGCAGGAAGACCGGGACAGTAAACTATGGCTACACCTTC. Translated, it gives CASRKTGTVNYGYTF.

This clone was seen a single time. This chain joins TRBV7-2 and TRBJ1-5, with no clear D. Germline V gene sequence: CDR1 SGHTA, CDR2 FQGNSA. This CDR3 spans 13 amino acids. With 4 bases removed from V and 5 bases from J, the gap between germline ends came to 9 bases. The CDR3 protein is CASSSSRDQPQHF. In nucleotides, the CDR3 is TGTGCCAGCAGCTCTTCGCGGGATCAGCCCCAGCATTTT.

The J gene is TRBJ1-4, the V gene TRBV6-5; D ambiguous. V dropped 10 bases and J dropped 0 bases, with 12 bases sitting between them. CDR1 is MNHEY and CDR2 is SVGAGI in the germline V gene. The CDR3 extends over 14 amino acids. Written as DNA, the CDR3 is TGTGCCACCAACACCGACTCAACTAATGAAAAACTGTTTTTT. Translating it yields CATNTDSTNEKLFF.

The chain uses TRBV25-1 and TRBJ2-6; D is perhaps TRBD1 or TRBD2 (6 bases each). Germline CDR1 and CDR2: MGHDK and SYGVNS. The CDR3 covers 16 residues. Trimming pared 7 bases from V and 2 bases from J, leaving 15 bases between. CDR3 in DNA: TGTGCCAGCACACCCCCTAGGGGGGCTGGGGCCAACGTCCTGACTTTC. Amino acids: CASTPPRGAGANVLTF.

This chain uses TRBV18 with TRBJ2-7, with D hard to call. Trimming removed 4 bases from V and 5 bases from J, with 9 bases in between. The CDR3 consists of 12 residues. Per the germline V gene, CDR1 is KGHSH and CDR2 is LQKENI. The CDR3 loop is CASSLRTHEQYF. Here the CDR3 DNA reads TGTGCCAGCTCACTCCGAACCCACGAGCAGTACTTC.

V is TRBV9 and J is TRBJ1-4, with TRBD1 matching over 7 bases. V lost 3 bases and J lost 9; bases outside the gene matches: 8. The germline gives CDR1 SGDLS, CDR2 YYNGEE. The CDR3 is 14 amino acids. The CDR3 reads CASSADPQGKKLFF. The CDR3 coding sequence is TGTGCCAGCAGCGCGGACCCACAGGGGAAAAAACTGTTTTTT.

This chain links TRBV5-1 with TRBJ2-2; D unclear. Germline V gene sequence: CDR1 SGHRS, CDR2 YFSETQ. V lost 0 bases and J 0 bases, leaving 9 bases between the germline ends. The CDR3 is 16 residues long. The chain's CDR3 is CASSLADIANTGELFF. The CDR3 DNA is TGCGCCAGCAGCTTGGCGGATATTGCGAACACCGGGGAGCTGTTTTTT. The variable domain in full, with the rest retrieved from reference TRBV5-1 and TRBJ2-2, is KAGVTQTPRYLIKTRGQQVTLSCSPISGHRSVSWYQQTPGQGLQFLFEYFSETQRNKGNFPGRFSGRQFSNSRSEMNVSTLELGDSALYLCASSLADIANTGELFFGEGSRLTVL.

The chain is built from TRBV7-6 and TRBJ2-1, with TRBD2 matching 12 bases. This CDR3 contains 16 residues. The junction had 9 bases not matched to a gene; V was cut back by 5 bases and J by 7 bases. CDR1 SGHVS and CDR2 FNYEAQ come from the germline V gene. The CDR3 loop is CASSPTTSGGRNEQFF. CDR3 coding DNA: TGTGCCAGCAGCCCCACAACTAGCGGGGGGAGGAATGAGCAGTTCTTC. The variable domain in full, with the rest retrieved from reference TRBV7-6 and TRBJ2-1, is GAGVSQSPRYKVTKRGQDVALRCDPISGHVSLYWYRQALGQGPEFLTYFNYEAQQDKSGLPNDRFSAERPEGSISTLTIQRTEQRDSAMYRCASSPTTSGGRNEQFFGPGTRLTVL.

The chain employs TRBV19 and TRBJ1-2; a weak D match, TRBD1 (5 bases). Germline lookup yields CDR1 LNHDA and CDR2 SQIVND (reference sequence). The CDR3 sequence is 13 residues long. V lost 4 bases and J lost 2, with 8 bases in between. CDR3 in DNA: TGTGCCAGTAGTAAGACAGAAAACTATGGCTACACCTTC. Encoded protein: CASSKTENYGYTF.